These 32 T cell receptor beta chains share one sample of origin, sequenced in a study of response to subunit inactivated influenza vaccine. TCRdb re-derived calls from the RT-PCR reads in MiXCR, one entry per CDR3 protein. Of around 250,000 distinct CDR3 sequences listed, 10% to 15% were seen once; the top ten hold approximately 7.8%. The sample in question was non-naive T cells sorted from PBMCs, obtained roughly 2 weeks before vaccination. The receptors stem from a middle-aged man who received an inactivated influenza vaccine.

This clonotype was seen ten or more times. The chain recombines TRBV12-3 or TRBV12-4 with TRBJ2-3; the D gene is possibly TRBD2 (6 bases). The V and J ends lost 6 bases and 0 bases respectively, with 10 bases between them. The CDR3 sequence is 14 residues long. This CDR3 is CASSGTSSTDTQYF. CDR3 DNA sequence: TGTGCCAGCAGCGGGACTTCTAGCACAGATACGCAGTATTTT.

There are a few counts of this clonotype. The rearrangement links TRBV24-1 to TRBJ1-1; possible D gene TRBD1, 6 bases. There are 13 residues in the CDR3. CDR1 and CDR2 from the germline V gene are KGHDR and SFDVKD. V lost 6 bases to trimming and J lost 0 bases, with 7 bases between them. CDR3 sequence (DNA): TGTGCCACCAGTACAGGGTTGAACACTGAAGCTTTCTTT. Translating gives CATSTGLNTEAFF.

This clonotype was counted at least ten times. The rearrangement joins TRBV3-1 to TRBJ1-4, with 7 bases fitting TRBD1. Germline CDR1 reads LGHDT; CDR2 reads YNNKEL (reference sequence). This CDR3 contains 14 residues. Trimming removed 5 bases from V and 8 bases from J; junction bases left unmatched: 8. The CDR3 spells CASSNTGEGEKLFF. The CDR3 region has the DNA TGTGCCAGCAGCAACACAGGGGAAGGAGAAAAACTGTTTTTT.

The DNA for the CDR3 is TGTGCCAGCAGCTTAAGTGGAAGTTTAACTGGAAACACCATATATTTT. Translated: CASSLSGSLTGNTIYF. The V call is TRBV7-6, the J call TRBJ1-3; D is uncertain. V lost 2 bases and J lost 2, with 13 bases in between. Per the germline V gene, CDR1 is SGHVS and CDR2 is FNYEAQ. This CDR3 spans 16 amino acids.

The sample holds many counts of this clonotype. The chain has TRBV12-3 or TRBV12-4 and TRBJ1-1; D uncertain. V lost 2 bases to trimming and J lost 4 bases, with 11 bases between them. CDR3 length: 14 residues. CDR3 nucleotides: TGTGCCAGCAGTTTACGAGGAGGGCGCACTGAAGCTTTCTTT. This codes for CASSLRGGRTEAFF.

This clonotype showed up just a few times. The chain has TRBV11-3 and TRBJ2-1; 8 bases fit TRBD2. The V and J ends lost 1 base and 6 bases, in that order; junction bases with no gene match: 11. CDR1 is SGHNT, CDR2 YENEEA, per germline. There are 17 residues in the CDR3. The CDR3 region has the DNA TGTGCCAGCAGCTTAGTCCGAGCGGGAGTGGAGGCCAATGAGCAGTTCTTC. It yields the protein CASSLVRAGVEANEQFF.

The J gene is TRBJ2-7, the V gene TRBV6-5; D possibly corresponds to TRBD2 (6 bases). Germline V lookup: CDR1 MNHEY, CDR2 SVGAGI. The V end was cut by 0 bases, the J end by 0 bases, with 9 bases between. The CDR3 is 15 residues long. The CDR3: CASSYSGGVSYEQYF. For the CDR3, the DNA is TGTGCCAGCAGTTACTCGGGCGGGGTCTCCTACGAGCAGTACTTC.

The chain uses TRBV20-1 and TRBJ1-4; 9 bases are shared with TRBD1. The CDR3 has 16 residues. J was trimmed by 12 bases and V by 0 bases; bases with no gene match: 14. The germline CDR1 and CDR2 sequences are DFQATT and SNEGSKA (reference sequence). This chain's CDR3 is CSARDPNTGGGGELFF. For the CDR3, the DNA is TGCAGTGCTAGAGACCCTAATACAGGGGGCGGCGGAGAACTGTTTTTT.

As concerns this clonotype: The junction does not match germline at one end; this may be a read error. The chain carries TRBV5-1 and TRBJ1-3, with D possibly being TRBD1 (6 bases). The CDR3 contains 17 residues. CDR1 and CDR2 from the germline V gene are SGHRS and YFSETQ. In nucleotides, the CDR3 is TGCGCCAGCAGCTTATCGACAGGAGGAAACTCTGCAAACACCATATATTTT. Translated: CASSLSTGGNSANTIYF.

In this sample, this clonotype turned up many times. V and J are TRBV29-1 and TRBJ2-3; no reliable D call. V was shortened by 4 bases and J by 4 bases, with 12 bases between the two germline ends. The CDR3 is 13 amino acids. The germline V gene encodes CDR1 SQVTM and CDR2 ANQGSEA. CDR3 sequence reads: CSVGRASADTQYF. DNA for the CDR3: TGCAGCGTTGGAAGGGCCAGCGCAGATACGCAGTATTTT.

This clonotype appeared many times. This rearrangement joins TRBV3-1 to TRBJ2-7, with D possibly TRBD2 on 6 matching bases. CDR3 length: 15 residues. Trimming removed 3 bases from V and 3 bases from J, with 15 bases in between. The germline V gene encodes CDR1 LGHDT and CDR2 YNNKEL (reference sequence). The CDR3 region is CASSQGLAPFYEQYF. The CDR3 DNA is TGTGCCAGCAGCCAGGGTCTAGCGCCCTTCTACGAGCAGTACTTC.

This chain's CDR3 is CASSELVGATGELFF. The CDR3 DNA reads TGTGCCAGCAGTGAATTGGTAGGGGCGACCGGGGAGCTGTTTTTT. The chain carries TRBV2 and TRBJ2-2, with a tentative D call TRBD1 (5 bases). Germline V gene lookup returns CDR1 SNHLY and CDR2 FYNNEI. Trimming left V 2 bases short and J 5 bases short, with 12 bases between. This CDR3 is 15 amino acids long.

This clonotype was observed many times. The chain carries TRBV3-1 and TRBJ2-1; D is perhaps TRBD2 (6 bases). The CDR3 contains 15 residues. Germline V gene data show CDR1 as LGHDT and CDR2 as YNNKEL (reference sequence). V lost 5 bases, J lost 7 bases, and 18 bases lay in between. The DNA for the CDR3 is TGTGCCAGCAGCTACCGGACTTCCGGAGGGAATGAGCAGTTCTTC. Encoded protein: CASSYRTSGGNEQFF.

The rearrangement joins TRBV28 to TRBJ1-1; D may be TRBD1 (5 bases). Trimming cost V 4 bases and J 4 bases, with 13 bases left between them. CDR1 and CDR2 from the germline V gene are MDHEN and SYDVKM. The CDR3 is 14 residues long. CDR3 residues: CASSSGSGVTEAFF. CDR3 DNA sequence: TGTGCCAGCAGTTCAGGCTCGGGGGTCACTGAAGCTTTCTTT.

Of note for this clonotype: The junction differs from germline at one of its ends, possibly a read error. The chain combines TRBV7-2 with TRBJ2-7; D gene unclear. Germline-derived CDR1 and CDR2 are SGHTA and FQGNSA. The CDR3 runs 13 residues. CDR3 nucleotides: TGTGCCATCAGCTTAAACTCGGGCTACGAGCAGTACTTC. It translates to CAISLNSGYEQYF.

V and J are TRBV29-1 and TRBJ2-3; D is ambiguous. The CDR3 has 13 amino acids. V lost 2 bases and J lost 4, with 10 bases in between. Germline V gene data show CDR1 as SQVTM and CDR2 as ANQGSEA. In nucleotides, the CDR3 is TGCAGCGTTGAATTCCAGATGGCAGATACGCAGTATTTT. Amino acids: CSVEFQMADTQYF.

This clonotype was found a few times. CDR3 nucleotide sequence: TGTGCCAGCACCCGAAGAGGCGCAGGGAGAGACTACGAGCAGTACTTC. Amino acids: CASTRRGAGRDYEQYF. This chain connects TRBV5-5 to TRBJ2-7; either TRBD1 or TRBD2 may supply D (5 bases each). Germline V gene data show CDR1 as SGHKS and CDR2 as YYEKEE (reference sequence). Between the trimmed V and J ends, which lost 6 bases and 3 bases, there was a span of 22 bases. This CDR3 spans 16 amino acids.

There are many counts of this clonotype. The V gene is TRBV4-3, the J gene TRBJ1-2, with 9 bases lining up with TRBD1. V gave up 5 bases and J gave up 8 bases; unmatched junction bases: 9. Germline assignment: CDR1 LGHNA and CDR2 YSLEER. The CDR3 is made up of 14 amino acids. CDR3 DNA: TGCGCCAGCAGCACCCGGACAGGGGTTGGAGGCTACACCTTC. Its translation is CASSTRTGVGGYTF.

This clonotype appeared a few times. The rearrangement links TRBV2 to TRBJ2-1; D may be TRBD2 (6 bases). The CDR3 consists of 16 residues. Germline V CDR1 and CDR2: SNHLY, FYNNEI. Trimming cost V 2 bases and J 0 bases, with 11 bases left between them. The CDR3 sequence: CASSEFGGLSYNEQFF. CDR3 DNA: TGTGCCAGCAGTGAATTCGGGGGACTCTCCTACAATGAGCAGTTCTTC.

The V and J genes are TRBV10-1 and TRBJ2-7, with D unclear. Germline values: CDR1 WNHNN, CDR2 SYGVQD (reference sequence). V lost 0 bases and J lost 2, with 8 bases in between. The CDR3 has 14 residues. CDR3 sequence reads: CASSESYGPYEQYF. The DNA of the CDR3 is TGCGCCAGCAGTGAGTCCTACGGCCCCTACGAGCAGTACTTC.

This clonotype was observed many times. The chain couples TRBV12-3 or TRBV12-4 to TRBJ2-5, with D tentatively TRBD2 (6 bases). V lost 3 bases and J lost 3, with 11 bases in between. The CDR3 extends over 14 amino acids. CDR3 in amino acids: CASSLHGGKETQYF. CDR3 DNA: TGTGCCAGCAGTTTGCACGGCGGGAAAGAGACCCAGTACTTC.

This chain connects TRBV2 to TRBJ2-7, with D possibly called TRBD1 or TRBD2 (6 bases each). The CDR3 covers 13 residues. Germline CDR1 reads SNHLY; CDR2 reads FYNNEI. Trimming removed 10 bases from V and 6 bases from J, with 19 bases in between. The CDR3 protein is CATSRGRGSEQYF. The DNA of the CDR3 is TGTGCCACCAGCAGGGGTCGGGGGAGCGAGCAGTACTTC. The full variable domain, its missing parts supplied by reference TRBV2 and TRBJ2-7, is EPEVTQTPSHQVTQMGQEVILRCVPISNHLYFYWYRQILGQKVEFLVSFYNNEISEKSEIFDDQFSVERPDGSNFTLKIRSTKLEDSAMYFCATSRGRGSEQYFGPGTRLTVT.

The chain carries TRBV5-1 and TRBJ2-1; D perhaps matches TRBD2 (5 bases). Germline loops: CDR1 SGHRS, CDR2 YFSETQ. This CDR3 is built from 12 residues. The V gene lost 4 bases and the J gene lost 11 bases, with 13 bases spanning the gap. Here the CDR3 reads CASSASREKQFF. The CDR3 DNA follows: TGCGCCAGCAGCGCTAGCCGGGAAAAGCAGTTCTTC.

This clonotype turned up a few times. This chain links TRBV3-1 with TRBJ2-7, with D perhaps matching TRBD2 (6 bases). V lost 0 bases, J lost 5 bases, and 11 bases lay in between. The CDR3 has 14 amino acids. Germline V lookup: CDR1 LGHDT, CDR2 YNNKEL (reference sequence). CDR3 nucleotides: TGTGCCAGCAGCCAAGATGGAGGGAGGAACGAGCAGTACTTC. Translated: CASSQDGGRNEQYF.

The rearrangement joins TRBV18 to TRBJ2-2; D call uncertain. Germline values: CDR1 KGHSH, CDR2 LQKENI. The V end lost 3 bases, the J end lost 6 bases, and 17 bases lay between the germline ends. This CDR3 comprises 16 residues. The CDR3 bases are TGTGCCAGCTCACCGGGTCGTTGGCCCGAAGCCGGGGAGCTGTTTTTT. This codes for CASSPGRWPEAGELFF. The entire variable domain, with the rest obtained from reference TRBV18 and TRBJ2-2, is as follows: NAGVMQNPRHLVRRRGQEARLRCSPMKGHSHVYWYRQLPEEGLKFMVYLQKENIIDESGMPKERFSAEFPKEGPSILRIQQVVRGDSAAYFCASSPGRWPEAGELFFGEGSRLTVL.

The chain links TRBV6-2 or TRBV6-3 to TRBJ2-7; D might be TRBD1 or TRBD2, each matching 6 bases. Germline CDR1 MNHEY, CDR2 SVGEGT. Trimming cost V 3 bases and J 6 bases, with 9 bases left between them. The CDR3 runs 12 residues. In DNA form, the CDR3 reads TGTGCCAGCAGTTATTGGGGGGCCGAGCAGTACTTC. Translating it yields CASSYWGAEQYF.

This clonotype was counted at least ten times. The chain links TRBV4-2 to TRBJ2-1; 7 nucleotides agree with TRBD2. The V gene's germline CDR1 is LGHNA and CDR2 YNFKEQ. The J segment lost 3 bases and the V segment lost 0 bases, leaving 14 bases of the junction unmatched. This CDR3 has 19 amino acids. CDR3 nucleotide sequence: TGTGCCAGCAGCCAAGAAGGGGAAGTAGCGGGCGGTTTCTACAATGAGCAGTTCTTC. Its translation: CASSQEGEVAGGFYNEQFF.

This clonotype was counted ten times or more. The chain employs TRBV9 and TRBJ1-1; D possibly corresponds to TRBD1 (6 bases). The V gene's germline CDR1 is SGDLS and CDR2 YYNGEE. The CDR3 totals 14 residues. V lost 3 bases and J 4 bases, leaving 13 bases between the germline ends. CDR3 in DNA: TGTGCCAGCAGCGCCCCAACAGGGTTCACTGAAGCTTTCTTT. This gives the protein CASSAPTGFTEAFF.

This clonotype has more than one count but fewer than ten. This CDR3 reads CASMANRGSSYEQYF. CDR3 DNA: TGTGCCAGCATGGCCAACAGGGGCTCGAGCTACGAGCAGTACTTC. This rearrangement joins TRBV27 to TRBJ2-7; 7 bases are shared with TRBD1. J lost 3 bases, V lost 7 bases, and 12 bases had no gene match. This CDR3 comprises 15 residues. CDR1 and CDR2 from the germline V gene are MNHEY and SMNVEV (reference sequence).

This clonotype was seen only a few times. The rearrangement links TRBV9 to TRBJ1-1; 7 bases align to TRBD1. Germline loops: CDR1 SGDLS, CDR2 YYNGEE. This CDR3 comprises 15 residues. V lost 4 bases to trimming and J lost 1 base; unmatched junction nucleotides: 7. The CDR3 region has the DNA TGTGCCAGCAGCCCAGGGGGGGGGACGAACACTGAAGCTTTCTTT. Its protein product is CASSPGGGTNTEAFF.

The CDR3 sequence is CASSFSRRIPNTGELFF. The CDR3 nucleotides read TGTGCCAGCAGCTTCTCCCGCCGGATTCCTAACACCGGGGAGCTGTTTTTT. The rearrangement links TRBV7-9 to TRBJ2-2; no reliable D call. This CDR3 comprises 17 residues. CDR1 is SEHNR, CDR2 FQNEAQ, per germline (reference sequence). Trimming stripped 3 bases from V and 2 bases from J, with 16 bases between.

This clonotype was observed a handful of times. The chain recombines TRBV6-5 with TRBJ1-1; the match to TRBD1 covers 7 bases. Trimming removed 5 bases from V and 4 bases from J; junction bases left unmatched: 13. Germline lookup yields CDR1 MNHEY and CDR2 SVGAGI. The CDR3 has 16 residues. For the CDR3, the DNA is TGTGCCAGCAGTCTACAGGGGACGGGGGGAGGCACTGAAGCTTTCTTT. Protein: CASSLQGTGGGTEAFF.